This T cell receptor beta chain was profiled in a study of T cell changes during pregnancy in multiple sclerosis. Clones were read by immunoSEQ multiplex PCR, and TCRdb kept only the in-frame ones, dropping some. Among about 56,000 clones listed, around nine tenths were seen once. This CDR3 spans 14 amino acids. J lost 7 bases, V lost 1 base, and 4 bases had no gene match. Germline V gene sequence: CDR1 SGHTA, CDR2 FQGNSA. This receptor was identified in a female donor with multiple sclerosis, enrolled in a pregnancy study. The chain uses TRBV7-2 and TRBJ1-2; 9 nucleotides agree with TRBD1. The specimen was CD4+ T cells from peripheral blood mononuclear cells, collected in the third trimester of pregnancy. Here the CDR3 reads CASSLEQGAGGYTF. The DNA of the CDR3 is TGTGCCAGCAGCTTAGAACAGGGGGCGGGTGGCTACACCTTC.